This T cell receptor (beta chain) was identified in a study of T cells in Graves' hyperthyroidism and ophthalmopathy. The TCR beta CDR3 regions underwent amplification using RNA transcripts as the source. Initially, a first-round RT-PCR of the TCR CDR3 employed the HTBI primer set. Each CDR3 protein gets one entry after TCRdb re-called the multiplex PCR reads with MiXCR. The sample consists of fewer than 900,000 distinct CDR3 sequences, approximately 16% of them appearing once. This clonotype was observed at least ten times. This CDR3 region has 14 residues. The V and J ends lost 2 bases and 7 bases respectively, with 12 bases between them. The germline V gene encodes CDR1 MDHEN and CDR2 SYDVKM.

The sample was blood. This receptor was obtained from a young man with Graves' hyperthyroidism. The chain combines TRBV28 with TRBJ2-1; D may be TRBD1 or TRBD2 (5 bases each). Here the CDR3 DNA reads TGTGCCAGCAGTTTAGGGGGTAGCTTAAATGAGCAGTTCTTC. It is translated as CASSLGGSLNEQFF. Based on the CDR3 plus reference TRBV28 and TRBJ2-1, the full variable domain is DVKVTQSSRYLVKRTGEKVFLECVQDMDHENMFWYRQDPGLGLRLIYFSYDVKMKEKGDIPEGYSVSREKKERFSLILESASTNQTSMYLCASSLGGSLNEQFFGPGTRLTVL.